The 22 T cell receptor beta chains given below trace back to one sample, sequenced in a study of blood T cell repertoires in COVID-19. Sequencing used immunoSEQ multiplex PCR; TCRdb keeps in-frame clones, though not all of them. The data hold over 50,000 clones, with around 92% observed a single time. Material: peripheral blood. Source of these receptors: a man aged 45-65 years with active COVID-19.

V is TRBV18 and J is TRBJ2-4, with a possible D match to TRBD1 (6 bases). This CDR3 is 13 amino acids long. Deletions cut 8 bases from V and 13 bases from J, with 21 bases between. In germline, CDR1 is KGHSH, CDR2 LQKENI. The chain's CDR3 is CASRGQLRNVQYF. The CDR3 DNA sequence: TGTGCCAGCCGCGGACAGCTCCGTAATGTGCAGTACTTC.

The J gene is TRBJ2-5, the V gene TRBV18; 9 bases fit TRBD2. Trimming took 8 bases from V and 3 from J; bases not matched to a gene: 1. This CDR3 has 12 residues. Germline V gives CDR1 KGHSH, CDR2 LQKENI. This CDR3 reads CASRLAEETQYF. The CDR3, as DNA: TGTGCCAGCAGACTAGCGGAAGAGACCCAGTACTTC.

The V and J genes are TRBV27 and TRBJ2-3; 7 bases map to TRBD2. The germline CDR1 and CDR2 sequences are MNHEY and SMNVEV (reference sequence). V was pared by 7 bases and J by 5 bases, with 6 bases of the junction left unmatched. The CDR3 is 13 residues long. CDR3 in amino acids: CASKFTGGDTQYF. In DNA form, the CDR3 reads TGTGCCAGCAAGTTTACGGGGGGAGATACGCAGTATTTT.

The CDR3 spells CASNEAGGPHRGYTF. The CDR3 nucleotides are TGTGCCAGCAACGAGGCCGGGGGGCCCCACCGAGGCTACACCTTC. The rearrangement links TRBV7-2 to TRBJ1-2; weak D call: TRBD1 (6 bases). CDR1 and CDR2 from the germline V gene are SGHTA and FQGNSA. Trimming shortened V by 7 bases and J by 8 bases, and 23 bases separated the two germline ends. The CDR3 is 15 amino acids.

The chain uses TRBV25-1 and TRBJ2-5; D perhaps matches TRBD1 (6 bases). The ends were cut back, 8 bases at V and 5 bases at J, with 18 bases in the middle. CDR1 and CDR2 (germline): MGHDK, SYGVNS. The CDR3 is made up of 14 amino acids. CDR3 sequence reads: CASGSPGVFETQYF. CDR3 nucleotides: TGTGCCAGCGGGAGCCCAGGGGTCTTTGAGACCCAGTACTTC.

The chain links TRBV3-1 (or the pseudogene TRBV3-2) to TRBJ2-2, with 10 nucleotides matching TRBD2. The germline gives CDR1 LGHDT, CDR2 YNNKEL (reference sequence). V dropped 4 bases and J dropped 3; count of bases not matched to a gene: 11. The CDR3 length is 18 residues. The CDR3 spells CASSLSRALAGDTGELFF. CDR3 nucleotide sequence: TGTGCCAGCAGCCTCTCTCGGGCTCTAGCGGGGGACACCGGGGAGCTGTTTTTT.

The chain links TRBV19 to TRBJ2-2; the D gene is possibly TRBD2 (6 bases). Trimming cost V 5 bases and J 7 bases, with 32 bases left between them. The CDR3 sequence is 20 residues long. In germline, CDR1 is LNHDA, CDR2 SQIVND (reference sequence). The CDR3 loop reads CASSPNILLVSGPFFGELFF. The DNA of the CDR3 is TGTGCCAGTAGTCCAAATATACTCTTAGTTAGCGGTCCCTTTTTCGGGGAGCTGTTTTTT. Using reference TRBV19 and TRBJ2-2 for the parts outside the CDR3, the full variable domain is DGGITQSPKYLFRKEGQNVTLSCEQNLNHDAMYWYRQDPGQGLRLIYYSQIVNDFQKGDIAEGYSVSREKKESFPLTVTSAQKNPTAFYLCASSPNILLVSGPFFGELFFGEGSRLTVL.

In this sample, this clone turned up once. This chain joins TRBV12-3 or TRBV12-4 and TRBJ2-7, with D perhaps matching TRBD1 (5 bases). Trimming took off 5 bases at V and 5 bases at J, with 7 bases between the two ends. The CDR3 is 11 amino acids. In nucleotides, the CDR3 is TGTGCCAGCAGTCAGGGCCACGAGCAGTACTTC. As protein: CASSQGHEQYF.

V is TRBV2 and J is TRBJ2-1; the D is unclear. V shed 2 bases and J shed 0 bases, with 14 bases lying between them. Germline V gives CDR1 SNHLY, CDR2 FYNNEI. The CDR3 has 17 amino acids. CDR3 sequence (DNA): TGTGCCAGCAGTGAAAGCCCCCTTAAGAGCTCCTACAATGAGCAGTTCTTC. Residues: CASSESPLKSSYNEQFF.

The chain recombines TRBV10-2 with TRBJ2-3; no reliable D call. Trimming took off 5 bases at V and 14 bases at J, with 14 bases between the two ends. The CDR3 runs to 11 residues. Germline V gene data show CDR1 as WSHSY and CDR2 as SAAADI. The CDR3 spells CASSPSTHPYF. CDR3 nucleotide sequence: TGCGCCAGCAGTCCGAGTACCCATCCGTATTTT.

The chain has TRBV3-1 (or the pseudogene TRBV3-2) and TRBJ2-3; a possible D gene is TRBD2 (5 bases). The germline V gene has CDR1 LGHDT and CDR2 YNNKEL (reference sequence). The V and J ends lost 2 bases and 5 bases respectively, with 14 bases between them. The CDR3 has 15 residues. CDR3 amino acids: CASSQLAGGGDTQYF. CDR3 sequence (DNA): TGTGCCAGCAGCCAATTGGCCGGCGGAGGAGATACGCAGTATTTT.

Here the CDR3 DNA reads TGTGCCAGCTCACGCTCGACAGGAGATGTCGAGACCCAGTACTTC. Its translation is CASSRSTGDVETQYF. V and J are TRBV18 and TRBJ2-5; a possible D gene is TRBD1 (6 bases). The CDR3 covers 15 residues. Deletions cut 4 bases from V and 5 bases from J, with 17 bases between. From germline, CDR1 is KGHSH and CDR2 LQKENI.

The genes are TRBV29-1 and TRBJ2-7, with D maybe TRBD1 (6 bases). Germline V gene lookup returns CDR1 SQVTM and CDR2 ANQGSEA. CDR3 size: 16 residues. The CDR3 DNA is TGCAGTGCCTTGACGACAGGACAGCTAAGCTCCTACGAGCAGTACTTC. Amino acids: CSALTTGQLSSYEQYF.

J is TRBJ1-6 and V is TRBV7-2; unclear D gene. The CDR3 spans 16 residues. V dropped 1 base and J dropped 6 bases, with 13 bases sitting between them. The germline gives CDR1 SGHTA, CDR2 FQGNSA. The CDR3 DNA sequence: TGTGCCAGCAGCTTAGAGTGGCCAGGTGGTAATTCACCCCTCCACTTT. Translating it yields CASSLEWPGGNSPLHF.

In its sample, this clone was seen once. The chain links TRBV2 to TRBJ1-1, with D hard to call. The CDR3 sequence is 14 residues long. V was clipped by 4 bases and J by 1 base, with 10 bases between them. Germline V gene lookup returns CDR1 SNHLY and CDR2 FYNNEI. This CDR3 is CASSGRTENTEAFF. The CDR3 DNA reads as TGTGCCAGCAGTGGACGTACAGAGAACACTGAAGCTTTCTTT.

The chain links TRBV6-5 to TRBJ2-3; the D gene is possibly TRBD2 (6 bases). The CDR3 has 16 residues. V was shortened by 2 bases and J by 8 bases, with 20 bases between the two germline ends. Germline assignment: CDR1 MNHEY and CDR2 SVGAGI. CDR3 nucleotides: TGTGCCAGCAGTTACCCTGAGGACGGGAGAATGGGTACGCAGTATTTT. It specifies CASSYPEDGRMGTQYF.

The genes are TRBV15 and TRBJ1-5; tentative D call: TRBD1 (6 bases). CDR1 and CDR2 from the germline V gene are LNHNV and YYDKDF (reference sequence). V lost 2 bases, J lost 7 bases, and 15 bases lay in between. CDR3 length equals 15 residues. CDR3 DNA sequence: TGTGCCACCAGCAGACCTGACAGGCCGTTACAGCCCCAGCATTTT. Amino acids: CATSRPDRPLQPQHF.

The chain combines TRBV11-3 with TRBJ2-3, with 11 positions matching TRBD2. The CDR3 spans 16 residues. J gave up 0 bases and V 5 bases, and 4 bases lay outside the gene matches. Looked up from germline, CDR1 is SGHNT and CDR2 is YENEEA. The CDR3 nucleotides are TGTGCCAGCAGCCGAAGGACTAGCGGGAGCACAGATACGCAGTATTTT. Translation: CASSRRTSGSTDTQYF.

This clone was counted only a few times. The chain links TRBV30 to TRBJ2-7; TRBD2 is a possible D gene (7 bases). V was pared by 2 bases and J by 9 bases, with 14 bases between. This CDR3 spans 12 amino acids. CDR1 and CDR2 (germline): GTSNPN, SVGIG (reference sequence). The CDR3 DNA follows: TGTGCCTGGAGTAGGGGGGGGTTCCGGCAGTACTTC. Translated: CAWSRGGFRQYF.

The chain carries TRBV24-1 and TRBJ1-2, with D perhaps matching TRBD1 (6 bases). The CDR3 has 15 amino acids. Germline V gene lookup returns CDR1 KGHDR and CDR2 SFDVKD. Trimming took 4 bases from V and 4 from J, leaving 15 bases between them. The CDR3 here is CATSDPGTQFYGYTF. CDR3 nucleotide sequence: TGTGCCACCAGTGACCCCGGGACACAATTCTATGGCTACACCTTC.

The CDR3 loop reads CASSPLGNRGLGYTF. The DNA for the CDR3 is TGTGCCAGCTCACCACTCGGTAACAGGGGGCTAGGCTACACCTTC. This chain links TRBV18 with TRBJ1-2; 9 nucleotides match TRBD1. The germline V gene has CDR1 KGHSH and CDR2 LQKENI. The CDR3 loop spans 15 amino acids. Trimming took 1 base from V and 8 from J; bases not matched to a gene: 8.

The genes are TRBV7-2 and TRBJ2-5; 8 nucleotides agree with TRBD2. Germline V gene lookup returns CDR1 SGHTA and CDR2 FQGNSA. CDR3 size: 15 residues. J lost 9 bases, V lost 2 bases, and 11 bases had no gene match. CDR3 residues: CASSLFRGGPGPQYF. In DNA, the CDR3 is TGTGCCAGCAGCTTATTTCGGGGGGGGCCAGGTCCCCAGTACTTC.